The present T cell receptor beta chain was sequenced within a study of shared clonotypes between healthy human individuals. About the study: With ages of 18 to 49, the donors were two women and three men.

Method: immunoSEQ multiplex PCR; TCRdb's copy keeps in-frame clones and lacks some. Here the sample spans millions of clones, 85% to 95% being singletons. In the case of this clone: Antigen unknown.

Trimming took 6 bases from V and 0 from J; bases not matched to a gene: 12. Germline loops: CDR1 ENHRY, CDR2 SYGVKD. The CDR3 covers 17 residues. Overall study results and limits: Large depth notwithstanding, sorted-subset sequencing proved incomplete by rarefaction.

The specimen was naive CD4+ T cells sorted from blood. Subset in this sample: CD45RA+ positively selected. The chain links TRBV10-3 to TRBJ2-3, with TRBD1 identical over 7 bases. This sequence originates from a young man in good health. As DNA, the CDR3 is TGTGCCATCAGGCCGGACCCAGGGGGTTCTAGCACAGATACGCAGTATTTT. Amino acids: CAIRPDPGGSSTDTQYF.